In this sample, the clone carrying this T cell receptor (beta chain) turned up once. What it binds is not known. The CDR3 totals 12 residues. Germline lookup yields CDR1 SGHDT and CDR2 YYEEEE. Between the trimmed V and J ends, which lost 2 bases and 8 bases, there was a span of 10 bases. With 60 Vbeta and 13 Jbeta primers, the PCR was carried out. Using immunoSEQ multiplex PCR, the repertoire was profiled, and TCRdb retains in-frame clones only, with some absent. The sample records about 160,000 clones, roughly 80% being singletons. The data stem from a study of cytomegalovirus exposure and HLA in healthy donors. Whole-study results and caveats: Most TCR sequences showed up rarely, but some public TCRs showed up in many donors. Analysis was performed later, and it showed HLA-associated TCR beta chains to be more clonally expanded than equally common others.

Sequencing used PBMCs. V usage is TRBV5-6 and J usage is TRBJ1-2; D uncertain. The TCR originated in a man over 45 in good health and CMV-seropositive. In DNA form, the CDR3 reads TGTGCCAGCAGCTTATGGGGAGGCGGCTACACCTTC. Amino acids: CASSLWGGGYTF.